This T cell receptor (beta chain) derives from a study of T cell repertoires in cytomegalovirus infection. For the study at large: Matching HLA type and CMV infection were both indicated by public TCR beta signatures. Findings of the study overall: Predominance within the ex vivo response was attributable to HLA-C-restricted CMV-specific TCR beta clonotypes.

In its sample, this clonotype was seen many times. No antigen is known for it. TCRdb fed the reads into MiXCR, producing one record per CDR3 protein. The sample lists 450,000 to 600,000 distinct CDR3 sequences, roughly 42% occurring once. CDR3 length: 19 amino acids. CDR1 SGHTA and CDR2 FQGNSA come from the germline V gene. The ends were cut back, 2 bases at V and 0 bases at J, with 22 bases in the middle. The source material was cultured PBMCs, sampled from culture after CMV antigen stimulation. The J gene is TRBJ1-2, the V gene TRBV7-2; D is unresolved. The sequence was obtained from a human donor in good health (CMV status not recorded). Some clones in this sample may be carry-over from other donors' samples. CDR3: CASSLIQPIDPISNYGYTF. CDR3 DNA sequence: TGTGCCAGCAGCTTAATCCAGCCCATAGACCCTATCTCTAACTATGGCTACACCTTC.